This T cell receptor (beta chain) was identified in a study of OX40 agonist ivuxolimab in advanced cancers. Study in general: Given to patients was ivuxolimab, an agonistic anti-OX40 (CD134) antibody.

Study-level findings and limits: The authors did not determine the antigen specificity of the expanded peripheral T cells.

This clone has a single count. Its matching antigen is unknown. The CDR3 contains 18 residues. Germline V CDR1 and CDR2: SGHTS, YDEGEE. The ends were cut back, 4 bases at V and 1 base at J, with 18 bases in the middle. Assay: immunoSEQ multiplex PCR; the TCRdb copy retains only in-frame clones and omits some. The sample includes about 50,000 clones, approximately 83% of them seen just once. The V gene is TRBV5-8, the J gene TRBJ2-6; D perhaps matches TRBD1 (5 bases). This specimen consisted of CD4+ or CD8+ T cells sorted from blood, obtained in a trial of the OX40 agonist ivuxolimab. This receptor was taken from an adult with an advanced solid tumor such as melanoma, head and neck, liver or kidney cancer. CDR3 sequence: CASSPGQGRPSGANVLTF. The CDR3 bases are TGTGCCAGCAGCCCGGGTCAGGGTAGGCCGTCTGGGGCCAACGTCCTGACTTTC.